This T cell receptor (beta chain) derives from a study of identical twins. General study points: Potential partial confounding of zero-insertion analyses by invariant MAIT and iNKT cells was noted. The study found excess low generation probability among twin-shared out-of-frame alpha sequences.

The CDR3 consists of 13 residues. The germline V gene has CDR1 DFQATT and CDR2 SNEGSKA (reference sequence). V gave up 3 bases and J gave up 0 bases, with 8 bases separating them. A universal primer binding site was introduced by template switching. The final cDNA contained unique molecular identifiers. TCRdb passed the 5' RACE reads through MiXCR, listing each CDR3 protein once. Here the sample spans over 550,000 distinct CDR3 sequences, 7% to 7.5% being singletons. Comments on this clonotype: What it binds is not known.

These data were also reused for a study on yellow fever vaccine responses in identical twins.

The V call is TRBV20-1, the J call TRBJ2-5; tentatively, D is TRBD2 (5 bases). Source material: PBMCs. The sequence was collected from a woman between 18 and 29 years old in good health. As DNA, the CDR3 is TGCAGTGCTAGCGGGGATGACCAAGAGACCCAGTACTTC. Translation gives CSASGDDQETQYF.